These 5 T cell receptor beta chains originate from one sample sequenced in a study of blood T cell repertoires in COVID-19. Profiled with immunoSEQ multiplex PCR; TCRdb holds only in-frame clones, not every one. The repertoire includes approximately 210,000 clones, 75% to 85% of them detected once, and approximately 4.6% sits in the top ten. The sequenced sample consisted of PBMCs or T cells enriched from blood (not recorded which). These receptors were collected from a man aged 25-45 years with acute COVID-19.

This clone was seen many times. The chain joins TRBV6-2 or TRBV6-3 to TRBJ2-7; possible D gene TRBD1, 6 bases. The CDR3 has 14 amino acids. V gave up 2 bases and J gave up 0 bases, with 8 bases separating them. Germline CDR1 and CDR2: MNHEY and SVGEGT. CDR3 DNA: TGTGCCAGCAGTTACGCGGACAGCTCCTACGAGCAGTACTTC. Encoded protein: CASSYADSSYEQYF.

The rearrangement joins TRBV11-2 to TRBJ2-7, with D tentatively TRBD2 (5 bases). The CDR3 length is 14 residues. CDR1 is SGHAT and CDR2 is FQNNGV in the germline V gene. V was clipped by 5 bases and J by 2 bases, with 13 bases between them. The CDR3 loop reads CASSQDFGPYEQYF. In DNA, the CDR3 is TGTGCCAGCAGCCAGGACTTCGGTCCCTACGAGCAGTACTTC.

The CDR3 reads CASSRPPGVGTEAFF. In DNA, the CDR3 is TGTGCCAGCAGCCGCCCCCCAGGGGTAGGGACTGAAGCTTTCTTT. V gene TRBV11-2 combines with J gene TRBJ1-1, with D perhaps matching TRBD1 (6 bases). The germline CDR1 and CDR2 sequences are SGHAT and FQNNGV. V lost 5 bases to trimming and J lost 5 bases, with 18 bases between them. The CDR3 spans 15 residues.

As regards this clone: The junction shows a germline mismatch at one end, possibly a read error. This chain links TRBV2 with TRBJ2-6; D unclear. Germline V lookup: CDR1 SNHLY, CDR2 FYNNEI. CDR3 size: 12 residues. Written as DNA, the CDR3 is TGTGCCAGCAGCTCTGTGGCCAACGTCCTGACTTTC. As protein: CASSSVANVLTF. The whole variable domain, remainder taken from reference TRBV2 and TRBJ2-6, is EPEVTQTPSHQVTQMGQEVILRCVPISNHLYFYWYRQILGQKVEFLVSFYNNEISEKSEIFDDQFSVERPDGSNFTLKIRSTKLEDSAMYFCASSSVANVLTFGAGSRLTVL.

The chain is built from TRBV25-1 and TRBJ2-2; 7 bases line up with TRBD2. CDR3 length equals 11 residues. Germline trimming cut 8 bases from V and 7 bases from J; bases unmatched to any gene: 1. Germline CDR1 reads MGHDK; CDR2 reads SYGVNS. The CDR3 reads CASRGVGELFF. DNA for the CDR3: TGTGCCAGCCGGGGGGTCGGGGAGCTGTTTTTT. Full variable domain (missing parts from reference TRBV25-1 and TRBJ2-2): EADIYQTPRYLVIGTGKKITLECSQTMGHDKMYWYQQDPGMELHLIHYSYGVNSTEKGDLSSESTVSRIRTEHFPLTLESARPSHTSQYLCASRGVGELFFGEGSRLTVL.